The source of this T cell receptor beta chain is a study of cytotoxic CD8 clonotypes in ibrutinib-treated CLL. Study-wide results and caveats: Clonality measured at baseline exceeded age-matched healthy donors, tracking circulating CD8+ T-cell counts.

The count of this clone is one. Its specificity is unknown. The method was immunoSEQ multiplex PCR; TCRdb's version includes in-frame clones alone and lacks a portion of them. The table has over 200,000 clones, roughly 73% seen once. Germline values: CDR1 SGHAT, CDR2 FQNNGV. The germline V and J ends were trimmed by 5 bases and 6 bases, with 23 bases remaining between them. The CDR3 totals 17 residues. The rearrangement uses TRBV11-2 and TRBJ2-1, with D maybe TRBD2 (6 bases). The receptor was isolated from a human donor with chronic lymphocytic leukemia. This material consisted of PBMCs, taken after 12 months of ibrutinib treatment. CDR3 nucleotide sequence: TGTGCCAGCAGCCAATACCGATGGAGGGAGAAAGGCAATGAGCAGTTCTTC. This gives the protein CASSQYRWREKGNEQFF.